The source of this T cell receptor beta chain is a study of blood T cell repertoires in COVID-19. About the research overall: Whether acute or convalescent, the COVID-19 samples came from the United States, Italy and Spain.

Residents of under 25 US areas, aged roughly 18 to 90 years, made up the participants. Participants' reported clinical history set cohort assignment. V was clipped by 5 bases and J by 3 bases; unmatched bases: 8. This CDR3 is built from 15 residues. Looked up from germline, CDR1 is SNHLY and CDR2 is FYNNEI. Authors' methods: Estimation of nucleated cell counts relied on the amplification of reference gene primers. Profiled with immunoSEQ multiplex PCR; TCRdb holds only in-frame clones, not every one. V and J calls and clone size are those listed in that table; D and trimming were worked out from the DNA. The repertoire holds some 210,000 clones, with about 87% as singletons.

The TCR sequence derives from a man aged 18 to 29 with acute COVID-19. The chain has TRBV2 and TRBJ2-7; 9 nucleotides align to TRBD1. Specimen: PBMCs or T cells enriched from blood (not recorded which). CDR3 in DNA: TGTGCCAGCAGTCCTCGAGGGACAGGGTTCTACGAGCAGTACTTC. It translates to CASSPRGTGFYEQYF.